Below are 10 T cell receptor beta chains sequenced from a single sample in a study of T-cell reconstitution after alpha-beta-depleted transplantation in children (dated by TCRdb to 2016 to 2017). Receptors were amplified or captured by PCR. TCRdb lists the instrument as Illumina HiSeq 2500. Molecular barcoding was employed in the preparation of TCR libraries, with unique molecular identifiers being used to normalize TCRbeta repertoire quantification. TCRdb ran its own pipeline on the public reads, namely fastp trimming at Q25 and MiXCR clone calling, and kept in-frame beta chains. Every distinct CDR3 protein forms one entry, paired with its most common genes and DNA. For this sample the table gives over 200,000 distinct CDR3 sequences, of which about a tenth were detected only once. The ten largest account for around 6% of the sample. Sequencing was performed on PBMCs from the stem cell graft donor, taken from the stem cell graft. These receptors were collected from a human donor who donated a stem cell graft to a child with acute lymphoblastic leukemia.

This clonotype was detected only a few times. This chain links TRBV2 with TRBJ2-3; a possible D gene is TRBD2 (5 bases). CDR1 and CDR2 (germline): SNHLY, FYNNEI. V lost 6 bases, J lost 0 bases, and 19 bases lay in between. The CDR3 has 17 amino acids. The CDR3 DNA is TGTGCCAGCAGAGGACTCCCTTCAGGTCCTAGCACAGATACGCAGTATTTT. It is translated as CASRGLPSGPSTDTQYF. Full variable domain (rest looked up from reference TRBV2 and TRBJ2-3): EPEVTQTPSHQVTQMGQEVILRCVPISNHLYFYWYRQILGQKVEFLVSFYNNEISEKSEIFDDQFSVERPDGSNFTLKIRSTKLEDSAMYFCASRGLPSGPSTDTQYFGPGTRLTVL.

The chain couples TRBV7-8 to TRBJ2-1; D gene ambiguous. Germline V gene lookup returns CDR1 SGHVS and CDR2 FQNEAQ. This CDR3 is 13 amino acids long. V lost 5 bases and J 8 bases, leaving 13 bases between the germline ends. The CDR3 is CASSPRTVDEQFF. The CDR3 region has the DNA TGTGCCAGCAGCCCCCGGACCGTGGATGAGCAGTTCTTC. Complete variable domain (other parts from reference TRBV7-8 and TRBJ2-1): GAGVSQSPRYKVAKRGQDVALRCDPISGHVSLFWYQQALGQGPEFLTYFQNEAQLDKSGLPSDRFFAERPEGSVSTLKIQRTQQEDSAVYLCASSPRTVDEQFFGPGTRLTVL.

This clonotype was seen repeatedly, ten times or more. The chain combines TRBV5-1 with TRBJ2-3; the D is unclear. Germline CDR1 is SGHRS and CDR2 is YFSETQ. The V end lost 4 bases, the J end lost 4 bases, and 16 bases lay between the germline ends. The CDR3 consists of 15 residues. The CDR3 coding sequence is TGCGCCAGCAGCGCCTACGGAACAGAATCAGATACGCAGTATTTT. As protein: CASSAYGTESDTQYF.

The sample holds many counts of this clonotype. The chain carries TRBV7-2 and TRBJ2-1, with TRBD2 matching 10 bases. The CDR3 has 16 amino acids. V gave up 6 bases and J gave up 2 bases; unmatched junction bases: 7. Germline CDR1 and CDR2: SGHTA and FQGNSA. DNA for the CDR3: TGTGCCAGCAGTCTACTAGCGGGGACGACCTACAATGAGCAGTTCTTC. Residues: CASSLLAGTTYNEQFF. The full variable domain, completed using reference TRBV7-2 and TRBJ2-1, is GAGVSQSPSNKVTEKGKDVELRCDPISGHTALYWYRQSLGQGLEFLIYFQGNSAPDKSGLPSDRFSAERTGGSVSTLTIQRTQQEDSAVYLCASSLLAGTTYNEQFFGPGTRLTVL.

The sample holds a few counts of this clonotype. V and J are TRBV4-3 and TRBJ2-2, with unresolved D. The V gene lost 0 bases and the J gene lost 6 bases, with 11 bases spanning the gap. The CDR3 sequence is 15 residues long. The germline gives CDR1 LGHNA, CDR2 YSLEER. The CDR3 region is CASSQDHLVPGELFF. In nucleotides, the CDR3 is TGCGCCAGCAGCCAAGATCACCTGGTACCCGGGGAGCTGTTTTTT.

This clonotype was picked up a small number of times. The V and J genes are TRBV5-1 and TRBJ2-5, with a tentative D call TRBD2 (5 bases). The CDR3 runs 15 residues. V was shortened by 4 bases and J by 2 bases, with 15 bases between the two germline ends. Germline V gene sequence: CDR1 SGHRS, CDR2 YFSETQ. The CDR3 nucleotides are TGCGCCAGCAGCCCGCCGTGGACTCCACAAGAGACCCAGTACTTC. Translation: CASSPPWTPQETQYF.

The table lists this clonotype with many counts. V and J are TRBV5-1 and TRBJ1-2, with a tentative D call TRBD1 (5 bases). Deletions cut 1 base from V and 8 bases from J, with 18 bases between. The germline CDR1 and CDR2 sequences are SGHRS and YFSETQ. This CDR3 spans 15 amino acids. The CDR3 DNA is TGCGCCAGCAGCTTGTCTGTAACGGGGGTAAAGGGCTACACCTTC. It is translated as CASSLSVTGVKGYTF. The whole variable domain, filled in from reference TRBV5-1 and TRBJ1-2, reads KAGVTQTPRYLIKTRGQQVTLSCSPISGHRSVSWYQQTPGQGLQFLFEYFSETQRNKGNFPGRFSGRQFSNSRSEMNVSTLELGDSALYLCASSLSVTGVKGYTFGSGTRLTVV.

The rearrangement joins TRBV5-1 to TRBJ2-2; the D gene is possibly TRBD1 (5 bases). CDR3 length equals 16 residues. CDR1 and CDR2 from the germline V gene are SGHRS and YFSETQ. V lost 3 bases, J lost 1 base, and 13 bases lay in between. DNA of the CDR3: TGCGCCAGCAGCTCGATGGGGCCTGGGAACACCGGGGAGCTGTTTTTT. Translation gives CASSSMGPGNTGELFF.

The CDR3 DNA follows: TGTGCCAGCAGCGCTACGACTCCAGGGTTTCGGACCGGGGAGCTGTTTTTT. Encoded protein: CASSATTPGFRTGELFF. This rearrangement joins TRBV3-1 to TRBJ2-2; tentative D call: TRBD1 (5 bases). V was trimmed by 5 bases and J by 5 bases, leaving 21 bases between them. The CDR3 is 17 residues long. Germline CDR1 LGHDT, CDR2 YNNKEL (reference sequence).

In its sample, this clonotype was seen many times. This chain connects TRBV27 to TRBJ2-7; possibly TRBD1 or TRBD2 for D (5 bases each). The germline gives CDR1 MNHEY, CDR2 SMNVEV (reference sequence). This CDR3 is built from 14 residues. V was clipped by 8 bases and J by 0 bases, with 14 bases between them. DNA of the CDR3: TGTGCCAGCCGCCGCTTGGGGACCTCCTACGAGCAGTACTTC. Its translation: CASRRLGTSYEQYF.